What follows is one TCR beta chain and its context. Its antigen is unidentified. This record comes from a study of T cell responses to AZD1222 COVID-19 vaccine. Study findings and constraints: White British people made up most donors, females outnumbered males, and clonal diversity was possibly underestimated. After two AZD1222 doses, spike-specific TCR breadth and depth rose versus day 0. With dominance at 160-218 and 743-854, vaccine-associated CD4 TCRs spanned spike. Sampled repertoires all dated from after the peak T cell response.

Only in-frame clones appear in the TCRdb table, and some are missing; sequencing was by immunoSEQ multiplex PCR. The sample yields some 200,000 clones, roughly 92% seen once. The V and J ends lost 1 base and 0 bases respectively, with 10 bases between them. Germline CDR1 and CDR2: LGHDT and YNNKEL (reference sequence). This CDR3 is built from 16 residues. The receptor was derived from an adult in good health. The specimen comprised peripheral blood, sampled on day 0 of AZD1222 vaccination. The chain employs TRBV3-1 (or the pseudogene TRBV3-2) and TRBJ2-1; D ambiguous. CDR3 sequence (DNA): TGTGCCAGCAGCCAAGGATGGAAACGCTCCTACAATGAGCAGTTCTTC. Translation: CASSQGWKRSYNEQFF.